The 30 T cell receptor beta chains reported below all come from one sample, sequenced in a study of blood T cell repertoires in COVID-19. Only in-frame clones appear in the TCRdb table, and some are missing; sequencing was by immunoSEQ multiplex PCR. The sample has just under 350,000 clones; approximately 90% are singletons. Material for sequencing was peripheral blood. Receptors originate from a woman between 18 and 30 years old who had recovered from COVID-19.

The V call is TRBV18, the J call TRBJ2-1; 7 bases match TRBD2. CDR1 and CDR2 (germline): KGHSH, LQKENI. The CDR3 has 16 amino acids. With V trimmed by 2 bases and J by 7 bases, 11 bases remained unmatched. CDR3 in amino acids: CASSPGSGMGLNEQFF. CDR3 coding DNA: TGTGCCAGCTCACCAGGGAGCGGGATGGGATTAAATGAGCAGTTCTTC.

This rearrangement joins TRBV4-2 to TRBJ2-7, with a possible D match to TRBD2 (6 bases). The CDR3 has 16 amino acids. Germline V gene lookup returns CDR1 LGHNA and CDR2 YNFKEQ. Trimming took 0 bases from V and 0 from J, leaving 12 bases between them. CDR3 sequence: CASSQDRRGSSYEQYV. The CDR3 region has the DNA TGTGCCAGCAGCCAAGATAGGCGGGGAAGCTCCTACGAGCAGTACGTC.

This sequence joins TRBV24-1 and TRBJ2-1, with 14 positions matching TRBD2. V dropped 4 bases and J dropped 4; count of bases not matched to a gene: 11. CDR1 and CDR2 from the germline V gene are KGHDR and SFDVKD. The CDR3 covers 19 residues. The CDR3 DNA reads as TGTGCCACCAGTGAGCCCCTGACTAGCGGGAGGGCGAGGTACAATGAGCAGTTCTTC. This sequence encodes CATSEPLTSGRARYNEQFF.

The rearrangement uses TRBV3-1 (or the pseudogene TRBV3-2) and TRBJ1-5; D is possibly TRBD1 (6 bases). V lost 1 base and J 8 bases, leaving 15 bases between the germline ends. This CDR3 is built from 15 residues. Germline CDR1 LGHDT, CDR2 YNNKEL (reference sequence). The chain's CDR3 is CASSQVRGGLEPQHF. The CDR3 DNA follows: TGTGCCAGCAGCCAAGTGAGAGGGGGATTGGAGCCCCAGCATTTT.

V is TRBV3-1 (or the pseudogene TRBV3-2) and J is TRBJ2-1, with TRBD2 matching 10 bases. This CDR3 spans 15 amino acids. V shed 5 bases, J shed 8 bases, and the junction held 9 bases outside the gene matches. CDR1 is LGHDT, CDR2 YNNKEL, per germline (reference sequence). The CDR3: CASSFTSGAADEQFF. The CDR3 DNA reads as TGTGCCAGCAGCTTTACTAGCGGGGCGGCGGATGAGCAGTTCTTC.

CDR3 protein: CASSRLAGKTGELFF. The CDR3 DNA sequence: TGTGCCAGCAGTAGACTAGCGGGGAAGACCGGGGAGCTGTTTTTT. This chain links TRBV6-5 with TRBJ2-2, with 11 bases that match TRBD2. V shed 5 bases, J shed 5 bases, and the junction held 4 bases outside the gene matches. Germline V CDR1 and CDR2: MNHEY, SVGAGI. The CDR3 covers 15 residues.

This clone has only one observation. The chain links TRBV11-3 to TRBJ2-5, with TRBD2 identical over 14 bases. Germline V gene lookup returns CDR1 SGHNT and CDR2 YENEEA. CDR3 length: 17 residues. Losses at the gene ends were 8 bases for V and 5 bases for J; bases not matched to a gene: 13. This CDR3 reads CASGKGTSGSTVETQYF. The CDR3 DNA is TGTGCCAGCGGTAAGGGGACTAGCGGGAGCACTGTGGAGACCCAGTACTTC.

This clone was seen once. The chain is built from TRBV3-1 (or the pseudogene TRBV3-2) and TRBJ2-7; 8 nucleotides match TRBD1. Per the germline V gene, CDR1 is LGHDT and CDR2 is YNNKEL (reference sequence). This CDR3 spans 14 amino acids. The CDR3 coding sequence is TGTGCCAGCAGCCAATCGGCCCCGACAGGGGAGTTGCACGTC. It is translated as CASSQSAPTGELHV.

The V and J genes are TRBV5-6 and TRBJ1-2, with 9 bases that match TRBD1. The J segment lost 2 bases and the V segment lost 2 bases, leaving 4 bases of the junction unmatched. This CDR3 has 15 amino acids. Germline V gene sequence: CDR1 SGHDT, CDR2 YYEEEE. In DNA form, the CDR3 reads TGTGCCAGCAGCTTCGACAGGGGGGCGAACTATGGCTACACCTTC. Its translation: CASSFDRGANYGYTF. Supplemented by reference TRBV5-6 and TRBJ1-2, the full variable domain reads DAGVTQSPTHLIKTRGQQVTLRCSPKSGHDTVSWYQQALGQGPQFIFQYYEEEERQRGNFPDRFSGHQFPNYSSELNVNALLLGDSALYLCASSFDRGANYGYTFGSGTRLTVV.

The V call is TRBV9, the J call TRBJ2-2, with TRBD1 identical over 8 bases. The CDR3 totals 14 residues. With V trimmed by 2 bases and J by 6 bases, 3 bases remained unmatched. Germline CDR1 and CDR2: SGDLS and YYNGEE. The DNA of the CDR3 is TGTGCCAGCAGCGTCCGACAGGGGTCCGGGGAGCTGTTTTTT. Amino acids: CASSVRQGSGELFF.

About this clone itself: The sample carries other DNA sequences with the same CDR3. The chain carries TRBV7-2 and TRBJ2-5, with TRBD2 as a possible D gene (6 bases). This CDR3 is built from 14 residues. The ends were cut back, 0 bases at V and 5 bases at J, with 10 bases in the middle. Germline CDR1 reads SGHTA; CDR2 reads FQGNSA. The CDR3 reads CASSLAGGGETQYF. DNA for the CDR3: TGTGCCAGCAGCTTAGCGGGAGGTGGGGAGACCCAGTACTTC.

The DNA for the CDR3 is TGTGCCAGCAGCCGTAGCGGCAGGCCAGATACGCAGTATTTT. Its translation: CASSRSGRPDTQYF. The chain uses TRBV7-2 and TRBJ2-3, with D tentatively TRBD2 (6 bases). Germline CDR1 and CDR2: SGHTA and FQGNSA. The germline V and J ends were trimmed by 5 bases and 4 bases, with 13 bases remaining between them. This CDR3 spans 14 amino acids.

The chain's CDR3 is CASSILALAGLSGTQYF. In DNA form, the CDR3 reads TGTGCCAGTAGTATACTCGCCCTAGCGGGACTGTCTGGTACGCAGTATTTT. The rearrangement links TRBV19 to TRBJ2-3; 9 bases fit TRBD2. Germline lookup yields CDR1 LNHDA and CDR2 SQIVND (reference sequence). With V trimmed by 2 bases and J by 8 bases, 14 bases remained unmatched. This CDR3 is 17 amino acids long.

The gene calls are TRBV12-5 and TRBJ1-2; 10 bases align to TRBD1. There are 18 residues in the CDR3. V lost 5 bases to trimming and J lost 0 bases; unmatched junction nucleotides: 12. The germline V gene encodes CDR1 LGHNT and CDR2 FRNRAP. CDR3 residues: CASGLKTGTGVANYGYTF. For the CDR3, the DNA is TGTGCTAGTGGTCTCAAAACCGGGACAGGGGTTGCTAACTATGGCTACACCTTC.

The V gene is TRBV7-2, the J gene TRBJ1-1; D possibly corresponds to TRBD1 (5 bases). The ends were cut back, 5 bases at V and 0 bases at J, with 16 bases in the middle. Germline assignment: CDR1 SGHTA and CDR2 FQGNSA. There are 16 residues in the CDR3. The CDR3 sequence is CASSPHGGVMNTEAFF. The CDR3 coding sequence is TGTGCCAGCAGCCCTCACGGAGGGGTCATGAACACTGAAGCTTTCTTT.

This rearrangement joins TRBV7-2 to TRBJ1-1, with D possibly TRBD1 on 5 matching bases. The CDR3 is made up of 13 amino acids. With 1 base removed from V and 9 bases from J, the gap between germline ends came to 12 bases. Germline V gene data show CDR1 as SGHTA and CDR2 as FQGNSA. CDR3 amino acids: CASSLGTHSKAFF. The CDR3 DNA sequence: TGTGCCAGCAGCTTAGGGACACATAGTAAAGCTTTCTTT.

This clone was seen once. V is TRBV7-2 and J is TRBJ1-2, with 12 bases identical to TRBD1. In germline, CDR1 is SGHTA, CDR2 FQGNSA. V lost 0 bases, J lost 1 base, and 6 bases stayed unmatched. This CDR3 comprises 18 residues. This CDR3 reads CASSLAGTGGGVNYGYTF. CDR3 sequence (DNA): TGTGCCAGCAGCTTAGCGGGGACAGGGGGCGGCGTTAACTATGGCTACACCTTC.

This sequence joins TRBV18 and TRBJ1-5, with 7 bases aligning to TRBD1. The ends lost 3 bases at V and 6 bases at J; junction bases unmatched: 8. This CDR3 has 15 amino acids. Germline V lookup: CDR1 KGHSH, CDR2 LQKENI. CDR3 coding DNA: TGTGCCAGCTCACCGAATACAGGGGTGGGTCAGCCCCAGCATTTT. This codes for CASSPNTGVGQPQHF.

This chain joins TRBV6-1 and TRBJ1-5, with TRBD1 matching over 8 bases. Germline lookup yields CDR1 MNHNS and CDR2 SASEGT. V trimming: 5 bases; J trimming: 6 bases; junction bases outside the gene matches: 12. The CDR3 length is 16 residues. CDR3: CASSQGSGGVGQPQHF. Written as DNA, the CDR3 is TGTGCCAGCAGTCAAGGGTCAGGGGGCGTCGGTCAGCCCCAGCATTTT.

The V gene is TRBV6-5, the J gene TRBJ2-1, with TRBD2 matching over 9 bases. CDR3 length: 16 residues. CDR1 and CDR2 from the germline V gene are MNHEY and SVGAGI. With V trimmed by 2 bases and J by 6 bases, 8 bases remained unmatched. CDR3 coding DNA: TGTGCCAGCAGTTACAAAAGACTAGCGGAGGTCAATGAGCAGTTCTTC. Amino acid sequence: CASSYKRLAEVNEQFF.

This clone was recorded once. The rearrangement joins TRBV5-6 to TRBJ2-5; 8 nucleotides align to TRBD2. The CDR3 is made up of 14 amino acids. Trimming took 4 bases from V and 5 from J; bases not matched to a gene: 7. Germline-derived CDR1 and CDR2 are SGHDT and YYEEEE. The CDR3 DNA sequence: TGTGCCAGCAGCCCACCGGGGGGGTTGGAGACCCAGTACTTC. Translating it yields CASSPPGGLETQYF.

CDR3 in amino acids: CASSLGRGGQPQHF. The DNA for the CDR3 is TGCGCCAGCAGCTTGGGGAGGGGCGGTCAGCCCCAGCATTTT. This chain joins TRBV5-1 and TRBJ1-5; D is possibly TRBD1 (5 bases). Trimming removed 0 bases at V and 6 bases at J, with 10 bases between. CDR1 is SGHRS and CDR2 is YFSETQ in the germline V gene. This CDR3 region has 14 residues.

This clone has just a few counts. This CDR3 is also generated by other DNA sequences in the sample. The J gene is TRBJ2-7, the V gene TRBV6-2 or TRBV6-3; D unclear. This CDR3 region has 14 residues. Germline V gene lookup returns CDR1 MNHEY and CDR2 SVGEGT. Trimming pared 2 bases from V and 0 bases from J, leaving 8 bases between. CDR3 sequence: CASSYGSSSYEQYV. In DNA form, the CDR3 reads TGTGCCAGCAGTTACGGGTCTAGCTCCTACGAGCAGTACGTC.

The chain carries TRBV11-3 and TRBJ1-3, with D perhaps TRBD1 (5 bases). The CDR3 contains 16 residues. V was trimmed by 0 bases and J by 7 bases, leaving 16 bases between them. The germline CDR1 and CDR2 sequences are SGHNT and YENEEA. The CDR3 coding sequence is TGTGCCAGCAGCTTAGATGGGGCCCTCCCAGGGAACACCATATATTTT. The encoded protein is CASSLDGALPGNTIYF. The entire variable domain, with the rest obtained from reference TRBV11-3 and TRBJ1-3, is as follows: EAGVVQSPRYKIIEKKQPVAFWCNPISGHNTLYWYLQNLGQGPELLIRYENEEAVDDSQLPKDRFSAERLKGVDSTLKIQPAELGDSAVYLCASSLDGALPGNTIYFGEGSWLTVV.

The CDR3 DNA sequence: TGTGCCAGCAGTCCTCAGATTCAAGCGGAGACGCGGGCAGATACGCAGTATTTT. Protein sequence: CASSPQIQAETRADTQYF. This sequence joins TRBV6-6 and TRBJ2-3; TRBD2 is a possible D gene (5 bases). From germline, CDR1 is MNHNY and CDR2 SVGAGI (reference sequence). The V gene lost 5 bases and the J gene lost 4 bases, with 25 bases spanning the gap. This CDR3 is built from 18 residues.

The genes are TRBV7-2 and TRBJ1-2; 10 bases align to TRBD1. This CDR3 is built from 16 residues. Germline CDR1 and CDR2: SGHTA and FQGNSA. V lost 5 bases and J lost 6; bases outside the gene matches: 12. CDR3 region: CASSPRGGQGPHGYTF. CDR3 nucleotides: TGTGCCAGCAGCCCCCGGGGGGGACAGGGGCCCCATGGCTACACCTTC.

The gene calls are TRBV5-1 and TRBJ2-3; D gene uncertain. The V end was cut by 5 bases, the J end by 4 bases, with 17 bases between. Per germline, CDR1 SGHRS and CDR2 YFSETQ. The CDR3 covers 15 residues. This chain's CDR3 is CASSINPIAPDTQYF. The CDR3 DNA reads as TGCGCCAGCAGTATAAACCCAATAGCACCAGATACGCAGTATTTT.

This sequence joins TRBV6-4 and TRBJ2-2; 9 nucleotides line up with TRBD2. This CDR3 contains 14 residues. Germline CDR1 reads MRHNA; CDR2 reads SNTAGT. The J segment lost 6 bases and the V segment lost 5 bases, leaving 4 bases of the junction unmatched. CDR3 residues: CASSMEREAGELFF. The CDR3 DNA is TGTGCCAGCAGTATGGAGCGGGAGGCCGGGGAGCTGTTTTTT.

V usage is TRBV7-9 and J usage is TRBJ1-3, with D possibly matching TRBD1 (6 bases). The CDR3 loop spans 17 amino acids. Germline assignment: CDR1 SEHNR and CDR2 FQNEAQ (reference sequence). The V end was cut by 4 bases, the J end by 0 bases, with 16 bases between. The CDR3 DNA is TGTGCCAGCAGCTCATCCTCAGAGGGACACTCTGGAAACACCATATATTTT. Translated: CASSSSSEGHSGNTIYF.

The gene calls are TRBV5-4 and TRBJ1-1, with TRBD1 as a possible D gene (5 bases). CDR1 and CDR2 (germline): SGHNT, YYREEE (reference sequence). V shed 1 base and J shed 6 bases, with 13 bases lying between them. The CDR3 contains 14 residues. The CDR3 here is CASSLITSGAEAFF. In DNA form, the CDR3 reads TGTGCCAGCAGCTTGATCACTTCGGGGGCTGAAGCTTTCTTT.